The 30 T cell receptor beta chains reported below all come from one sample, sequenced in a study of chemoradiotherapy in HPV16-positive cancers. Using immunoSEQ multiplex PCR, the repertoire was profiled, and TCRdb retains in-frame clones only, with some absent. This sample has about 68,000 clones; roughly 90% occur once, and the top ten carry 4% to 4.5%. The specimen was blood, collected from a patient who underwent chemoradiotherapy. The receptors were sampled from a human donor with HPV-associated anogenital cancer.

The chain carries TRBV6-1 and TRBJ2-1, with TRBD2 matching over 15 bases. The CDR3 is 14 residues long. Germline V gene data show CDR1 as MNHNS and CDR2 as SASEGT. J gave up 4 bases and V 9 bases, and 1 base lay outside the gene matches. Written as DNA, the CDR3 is TGTGCCAGTGGACTAGCGGGAGGGTACAATGAGCAGTTCTTC. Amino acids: CASGLAGGYNEQFF.

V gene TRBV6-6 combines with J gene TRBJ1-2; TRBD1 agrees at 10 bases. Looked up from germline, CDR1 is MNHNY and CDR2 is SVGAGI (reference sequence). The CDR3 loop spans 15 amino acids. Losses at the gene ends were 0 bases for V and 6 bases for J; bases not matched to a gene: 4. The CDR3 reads CASSYSGQGLDGYTF. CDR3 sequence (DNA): TGTGCCAGCAGTTACTCGGGACAGGGGCTTGATGGCTACACCTTC.

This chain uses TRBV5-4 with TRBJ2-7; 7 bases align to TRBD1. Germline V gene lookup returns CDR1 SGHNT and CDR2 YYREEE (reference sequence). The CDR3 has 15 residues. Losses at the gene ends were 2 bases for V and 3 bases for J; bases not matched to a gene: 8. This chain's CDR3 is CASSFGTANIYEQYF. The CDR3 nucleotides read TGTGCCAGCAGCTTCGGGACAGCCAACATCTACGAGCAGTACTTC.

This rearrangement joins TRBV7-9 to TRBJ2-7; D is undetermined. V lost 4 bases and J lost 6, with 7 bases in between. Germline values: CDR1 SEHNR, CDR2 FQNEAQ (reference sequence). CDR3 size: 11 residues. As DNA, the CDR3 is TGTGCCAGCAGCTACTTAGGCGAGCAGTACTTC. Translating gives CASSYLGEQYF.

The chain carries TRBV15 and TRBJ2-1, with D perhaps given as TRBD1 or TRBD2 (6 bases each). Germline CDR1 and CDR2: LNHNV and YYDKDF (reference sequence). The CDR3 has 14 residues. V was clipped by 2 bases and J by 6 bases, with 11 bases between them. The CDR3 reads CATSRRGTGNEQFF. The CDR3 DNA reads TGTGCCACCAGCAGAAGGGGGACTGGCAATGAGCAGTTCTTC.

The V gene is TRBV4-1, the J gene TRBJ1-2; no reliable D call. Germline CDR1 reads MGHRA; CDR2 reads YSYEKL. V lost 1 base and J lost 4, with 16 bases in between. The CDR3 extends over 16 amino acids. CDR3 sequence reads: CASSQGSDGRTYGYTF. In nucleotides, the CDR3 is TGCGCCAGCAGCCAAGGGTCGGACGGCAGGACCTATGGCTACACCTTC.

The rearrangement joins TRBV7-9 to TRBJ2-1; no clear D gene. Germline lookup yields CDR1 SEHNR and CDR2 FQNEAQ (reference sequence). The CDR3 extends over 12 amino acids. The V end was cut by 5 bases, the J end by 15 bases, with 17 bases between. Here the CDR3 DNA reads TGTGCCAGCAGCCCCTCCGAATTCTGGGTGTTCTTC. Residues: CASSPSEFWVFF.

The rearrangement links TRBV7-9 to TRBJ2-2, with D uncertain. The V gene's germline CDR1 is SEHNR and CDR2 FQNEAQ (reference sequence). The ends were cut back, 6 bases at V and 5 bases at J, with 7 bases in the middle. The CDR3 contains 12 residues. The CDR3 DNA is TGTGCCAGCAGGAACGGAACCGGGGAGCTGTTTTTT. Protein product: CASRNGTGELFF.

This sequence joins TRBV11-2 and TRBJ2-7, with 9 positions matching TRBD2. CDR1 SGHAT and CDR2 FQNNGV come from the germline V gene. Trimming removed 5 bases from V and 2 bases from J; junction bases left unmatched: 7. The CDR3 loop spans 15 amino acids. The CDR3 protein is CASSPGLARAYEQYF. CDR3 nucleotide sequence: TGTGCCAGCAGCCCCGGACTAGCGAGAGCCTACGAGCAGTACTTC.

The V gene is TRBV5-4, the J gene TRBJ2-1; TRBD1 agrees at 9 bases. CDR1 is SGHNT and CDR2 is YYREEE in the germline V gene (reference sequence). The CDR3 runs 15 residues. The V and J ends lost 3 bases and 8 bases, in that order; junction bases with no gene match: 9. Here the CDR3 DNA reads TGTGCCAGCAGCTACCGGGACAGGGCCTCGGATGAGCAGTTCTTC. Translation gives CASSYRDRASDEQFF.

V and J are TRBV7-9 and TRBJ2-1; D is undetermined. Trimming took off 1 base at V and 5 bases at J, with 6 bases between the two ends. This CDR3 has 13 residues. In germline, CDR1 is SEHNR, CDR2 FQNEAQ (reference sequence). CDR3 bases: TGTGCCAGCAGCTTAGATTTAGACAATGAGCAGTTCTTC. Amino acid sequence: CASSLDLDNEQFF. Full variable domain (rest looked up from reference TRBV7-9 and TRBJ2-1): DTGVSQNPRHKITKRGQNVTFRCDPISEHNRLYWYRQTLGQGPEFLTYFQNEAQLEKSRLLSDRFSAERPKGSFSTLEIQRTEQGDSAMYLCASSLDLDNEQFFGPGTRLTVL.

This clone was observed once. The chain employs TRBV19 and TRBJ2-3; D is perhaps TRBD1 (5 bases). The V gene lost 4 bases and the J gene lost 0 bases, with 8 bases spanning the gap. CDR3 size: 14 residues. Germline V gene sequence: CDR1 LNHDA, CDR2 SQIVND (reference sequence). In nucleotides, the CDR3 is TGTGCCAGTAGTACAGGGTTAAGCACAGATACGCAGTATTTT. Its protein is CASSTGLSTDTQYF.

CDR3 amino acids: CASSEISPLNEKLFF. The CDR3 coding sequence is TGTGCCAGCAGTGAAATCAGTCCTCTTAATGAAAAACTGTTTTTT. The gene calls are TRBV2 and TRBJ1-4; D remains unclear. CDR1 and CDR2 (germline): SNHLY, FYNNEI. The CDR3 runs to 15 residues. V shed 2 bases and J shed 4 bases, with 11 bases lying between them.

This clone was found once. The CDR3 region has the DNA TGTGCCAGCAGCTTAGCTCGGCCGGGACAGGCGTTTCTTGGCTACACCTTC. The encoded protein is CASSLARPGQAFLGYTF. The rearrangement joins TRBV7-9 to TRBJ1-2; 8 positions agree with TRBD1. The germline CDR1 and CDR2 sequences are SEHNR and FQNEAQ (reference sequence). Trimming at V came to 0 bases and at J to 7 bases, leaving 13 bases not matched to a gene. The CDR3 runs 17 residues.

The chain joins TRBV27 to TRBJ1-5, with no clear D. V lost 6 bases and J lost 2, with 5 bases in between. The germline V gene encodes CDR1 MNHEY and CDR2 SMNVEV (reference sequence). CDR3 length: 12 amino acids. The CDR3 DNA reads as TGTGCCAGCAGGTATCGCAATCAGCCCCAGCATTTT. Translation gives CASRYRNQPQHF.

Written as DNA, the CDR3 is TGCAGCGTTGCCGGAGACAGGGTGGACTATGGCTACACCTTC. Translated, it gives CSVAGDRVDYGYTF. The chain combines TRBV29-1 with TRBJ1-2, with 7 bases that match TRBD1. V shed 4 bases and J 3 bases; nucleotides not matched to a gene: 8. Germline CDR1 is SQVTM and CDR2 is ANQGSEA. The CDR3 extends over 14 amino acids.

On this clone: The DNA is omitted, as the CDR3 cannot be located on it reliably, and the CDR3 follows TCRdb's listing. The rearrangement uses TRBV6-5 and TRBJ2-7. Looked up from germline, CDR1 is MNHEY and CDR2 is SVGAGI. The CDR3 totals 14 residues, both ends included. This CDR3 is CASSSSIGSYEQYF.

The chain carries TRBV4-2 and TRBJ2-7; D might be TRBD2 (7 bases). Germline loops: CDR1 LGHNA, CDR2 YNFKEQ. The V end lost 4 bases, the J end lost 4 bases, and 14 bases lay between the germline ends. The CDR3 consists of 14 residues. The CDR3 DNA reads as TGTGCCAGCAGCCCAGGGGCTAGCGGATACGAGCAGTACTTC. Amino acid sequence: CASSPGASGYEQYF.

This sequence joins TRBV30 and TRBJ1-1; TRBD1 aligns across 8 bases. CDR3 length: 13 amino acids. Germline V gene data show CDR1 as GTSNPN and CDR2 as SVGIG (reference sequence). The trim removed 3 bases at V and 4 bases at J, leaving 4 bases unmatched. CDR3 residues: CAWSATGGTEAFF. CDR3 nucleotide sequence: TGTGCCTGGAGCGCCACAGGGGGCACTGAAGCTTTCTTT.

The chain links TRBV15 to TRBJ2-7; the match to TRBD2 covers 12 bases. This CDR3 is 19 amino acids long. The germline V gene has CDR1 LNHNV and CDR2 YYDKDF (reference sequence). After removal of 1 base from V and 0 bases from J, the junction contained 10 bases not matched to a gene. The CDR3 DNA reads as TGTGCCACCAGCAGAGGTTTCCTAGCGGGAGGGGGGAGCTCCTACGAGCAGTACTTC. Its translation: CATSRGFLAGGGSSYEQYF. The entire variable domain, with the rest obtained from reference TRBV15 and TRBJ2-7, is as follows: DAMVIQNPRYQVTQFGKPVTLSCSQTLNHNVMYWYQQKSSQAPKLLFHYYDKDFNNEADTPDNFQSRRPNTSFCFLDIRSPGLGDTAMYLCATSRGFLAGGGSSYEQYFGPGTRLTVT.

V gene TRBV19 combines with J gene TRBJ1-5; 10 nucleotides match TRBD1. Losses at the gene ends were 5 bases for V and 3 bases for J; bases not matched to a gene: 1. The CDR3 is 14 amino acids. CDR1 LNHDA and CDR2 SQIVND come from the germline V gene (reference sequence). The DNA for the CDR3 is TGTGCCAGTAGTGGGACAGGGGACAATCAGCCCCAGCATTTT. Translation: CASSGTGDNQPQHF. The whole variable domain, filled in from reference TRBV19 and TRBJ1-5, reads DGGITQSPKYLFRKEGQNVTLSCEQNLNHDAMYWYRQDPGQGLRLIYYSQIVNDFQKGDIAEGYSVSREKKESFPLTVTSAQKNPTAFYLCASSGTGDNQPQHFGDGTRLSIL.

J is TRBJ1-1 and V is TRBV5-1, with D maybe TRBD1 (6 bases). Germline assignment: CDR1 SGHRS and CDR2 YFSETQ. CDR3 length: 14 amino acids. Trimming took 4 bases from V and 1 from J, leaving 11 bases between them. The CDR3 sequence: CASSPGTTNTEAFF. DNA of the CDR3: TGCGCCAGCAGCCCCGGGACAACGAACACTGAAGCTTTCTTT.

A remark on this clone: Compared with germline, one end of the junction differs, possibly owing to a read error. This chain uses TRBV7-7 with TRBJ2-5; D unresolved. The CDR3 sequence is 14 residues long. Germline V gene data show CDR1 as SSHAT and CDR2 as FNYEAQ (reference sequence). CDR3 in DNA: TGTGCTAGCAGCTTAGTTGGCAGCCAAGAGACCCAGTACTTC. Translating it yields CASSLVGSQETQYF.

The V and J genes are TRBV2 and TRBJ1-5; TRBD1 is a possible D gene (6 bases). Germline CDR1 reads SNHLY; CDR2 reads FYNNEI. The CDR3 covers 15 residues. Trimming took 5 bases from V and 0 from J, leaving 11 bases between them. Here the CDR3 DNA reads TGTGCCAGCAGTACGGGACAATATAGCAATCAGCCCCAGCATTTT. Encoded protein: CASSTGQYSNQPQHF.

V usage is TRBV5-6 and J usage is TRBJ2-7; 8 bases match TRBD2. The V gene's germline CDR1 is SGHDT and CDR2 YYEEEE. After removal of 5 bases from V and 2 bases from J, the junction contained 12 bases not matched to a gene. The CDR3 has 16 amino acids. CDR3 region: CASSSRTSGSTYEQYF. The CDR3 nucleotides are TGTGCCAGCAGTTCTAGAACAAGCGGGAGCACCTACGAGCAGTACTTC.

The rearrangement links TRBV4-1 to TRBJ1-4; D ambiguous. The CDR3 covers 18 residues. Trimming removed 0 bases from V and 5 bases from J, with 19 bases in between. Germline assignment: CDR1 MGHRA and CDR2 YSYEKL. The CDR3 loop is CASSQDLSSGRMNEKLFF. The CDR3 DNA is TGCGCCAGCAGCCAAGACCTCTCCAGCGGACGGATGAATGAAAAACTGTTTTTT.

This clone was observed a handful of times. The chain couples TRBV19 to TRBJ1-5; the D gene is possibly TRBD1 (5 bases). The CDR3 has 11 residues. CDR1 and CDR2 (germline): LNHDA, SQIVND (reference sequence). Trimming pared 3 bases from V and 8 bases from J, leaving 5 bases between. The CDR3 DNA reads TGTGCCAGTAGTATGGGGGAGCCCCAGCATTTT. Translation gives CASSMGEPQHF.

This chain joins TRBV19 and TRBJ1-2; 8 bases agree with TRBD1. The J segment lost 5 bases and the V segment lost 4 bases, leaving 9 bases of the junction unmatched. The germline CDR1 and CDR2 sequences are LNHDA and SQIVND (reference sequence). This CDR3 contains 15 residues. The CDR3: CASSTTGVGSYGYTF. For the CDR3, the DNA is TGTGCCAGTAGTACGACAGGGGTCGGGAGTTATGGCTACACCTTC.

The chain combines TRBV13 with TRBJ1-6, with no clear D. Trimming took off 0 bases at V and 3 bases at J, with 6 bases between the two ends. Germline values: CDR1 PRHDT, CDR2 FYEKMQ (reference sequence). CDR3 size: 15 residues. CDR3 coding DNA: TGTGCCAGCAGCTTAGGGGCAGACTATAATTCACCCCTCCACTTT. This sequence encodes CASSLGADYNSPLHF.

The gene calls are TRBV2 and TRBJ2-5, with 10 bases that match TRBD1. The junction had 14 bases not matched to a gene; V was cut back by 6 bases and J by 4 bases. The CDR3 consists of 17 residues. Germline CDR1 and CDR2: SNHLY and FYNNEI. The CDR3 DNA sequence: TGTGCCAGCAGCGGGAGACAGGGGGCGTTGGGTGGAGAGACCCAGTACTTC. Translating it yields CASSGRQGALGGETQYF.